The 12 T cell receptor beta chains reported below all come from one sample, sequenced in a study of cytomegalovirus exposure and HLA in healthy donors. PCR primers comprised 60 Vbeta and 13 Jbeta primers. Assay used: immunoSEQ multiplex PCR; TCRdb lists only in-frame clones, some missing. The sample shows 90,000 or so clones, about 80% of them seen only once. What was sequenced was PBMCs. All receptors derive from a woman in her fifties or sixties in good health and CMV-seropositive.

This rearrangement joins TRBV7-8 to TRBJ1-2; 8 bases map to TRBD1. The CDR3 has 14 residues. Germline values: CDR1 SGHVS, CDR2 FQNEAQ. The junction had 8 bases not matched to a gene; V was cut back by 4 bases and J by 7 bases. The CDR3 loop reads CASSSSAGGLGYTF. The CDR3 region has the DNA TGTGCCAGCAGCTCTTCCGCAGGGGGCCTTGGCTACACCTTC.

V gene TRBV11-2 combines with J gene TRBJ1-1; 9 bases match TRBD1. Germline V gene data show CDR1 as SGHAT and CDR2 as FQNNGV. The CDR3 length is 15 residues. V lost 3 bases, J lost 1 base, and 3 bases stayed unmatched. CDR3 nucleotide sequence: TGTGCCAGCAGCTTTACGGGACAGGGGAACACTGAAGCTTTCTTT. Its translation: CASSFTGQGNTEAFF.

The chain joins TRBV27 to TRBJ1-1; D might be TRBD1 (6 bases). Trimming left V 4 bases short and J 1 base short, with 13 bases between. This CDR3 region has 15 residues. CDR1 and CDR2 (germline): MNHEY, SMNVEV (reference sequence). This CDR3 reads CASSSTGRGNTEAFF. In DNA, the CDR3 is TGTGCCAGCAGTTCCACAGGGAGGGGGAACACTGAAGCTTTCTTT.

This CDR3 is CASSRPGGQSRYTEAFF. The CDR3 coding sequence is TGTGCCAGCAGCCGCCCGGGGGGGCAAAGCAGGTACACTGAAGCTTTCTTT. This chain joins TRBV5-4 and TRBJ1-1; tentative D call: TRBD1 (6 bases). This CDR3 is 17 amino acids long. V shed 4 bases and J shed 3 bases, with 22 bases lying between them. Germline values: CDR1 SGHNT, CDR2 YYREEE (reference sequence). The whole variable domain, remainder taken from reference TRBV5-4 and TRBJ1-1, is ETGVTQSPTHLIKTRGQQVTLRCSSQSGHNTVSWYQQALGQGPQFIFQYYREEENGRGNFPPRFSGLQFPNYSSELNVNALELDDSALYLCASSRPGGQSRYTEAFFGQGTRLTVV.

This chain connects TRBV6-1 to TRBJ1-4; 8 bases are shared with TRBD1. CDR1 MNHNS and CDR2 SASEGT come from the germline V gene. CDR3 length: 16 amino acids. The V and J ends lost 1 base and 8 bases, in that order; junction bases with no gene match: 9. CDR3 bases: TGTGCCAGCAGTGAAGTCGGACAGGGAAGAGGGGAAAAACTGTTTTTT. It is translated as CASSEVGQGRGEKLFF.

V gene TRBV5-1 combines with J gene TRBJ2-7; the D gene is possibly TRBD1 (5 bases). The germline CDR1 and CDR2 sequences are SGHRS and YFSETQ. The CDR3 contains 14 residues. V was cut by 0 bases and J by 2 bases, with 9 bases left in between. The CDR3 bases are TGCGCCAGCAGCTTGGACAGGACCACCTACGAGCAGTACGTC. Protein: CASSLDRTTYEQYV.

This clone has more than one count but fewer than ten. A read error may produce the germline difference seen at one junction end. The rearrangement joins TRBV4-2 to TRBJ1-4; unclear D gene. CDR1 is LGHNA, CDR2 YNFKEQ, per germline. This CDR3 region has 10 residues. The CDR3 nucleotides read TGTGCCAGCAGCCAACCTATCTCCTTCTTT. Encoded protein: CASSQPISFF.

The V gene is TRBV19, the J gene TRBJ2-2; 7 nucleotides match TRBD2. This CDR3 is built from 20 residues. Germline V gives CDR1 LNHDA, CDR2 SQIVND (reference sequence). The J segment lost 3 bases and the V segment lost 1 base, leaving 17 bases of the junction unmatched. CDR3 sequence (DNA): TGTGCCAGTAGTATAGGGGAGAAAGATGGAGGACTAGAAGACACCGGGGAGCTGTTTTTT. Translating gives CASSIGEKDGGLEDTGELFF.

This clone occurred once. The genes are TRBV9 and TRBJ2-1; 7 bases are a match to TRBD2. The J segment lost 8 bases and the V segment lost 4 bases, leaving 12 bases of the junction unmatched. The CDR3 consists of 15 residues. The germline gives CDR1 SGDLS, CDR2 YYNGEE. CDR3 protein: CASSKRVGGPDEQFF. The DNA of the CDR3 is TGTGCCAGCAGCAAGAGGGTGGGAGGGCCCGATGAGCAGTTCTTC.

This sequence joins TRBV19 and TRBJ1-2; tentatively, D is TRBD1 (5 bases). Trimming pared 0 bases from V and 5 bases from J, leaving 16 bases between. The CDR3 sequence is 16 residues long. Looked up from germline, CDR1 is LNHDA and CDR2 is SQIVND (reference sequence). CDR3 sequence: CASSIDLVGQGYGYTF. Written as DNA, the CDR3 is TGTGCCAGTAGTATAGATCTTGTCGGGCAGGGATATGGCTACACCTTC.

CDR3 amino acids: CSVASVVGETQYF. As DNA, the CDR3 is TGCAGCGTCGCATCGGTGGTCGGGGAGACCCAGTACTTC. V and J are TRBV29-1 and TRBJ2-5; unclear D gene. The V and J ends lost 6 bases and 5 bases respectively, with 16 bases between them. Germline V gene sequence: CDR1 SQVTM, CDR2 ANQGSEA. CDR3 length: 13 amino acids.

This CDR3 is CASSSGLNNEQFF. CDR3 sequence (DNA): TGTGCCAGCAGCTCGGGACTGAACAATGAGCAGTTCTTC. The rearrangement joins TRBV13 to TRBJ2-1, with D possibly matching TRBD2 (6 bases). V lost 4 bases and J 5 bases, leaving 9 bases between the germline ends. This CDR3 is built from 13 residues. In germline, CDR1 is PRHDT, CDR2 FYEKMQ (reference sequence).